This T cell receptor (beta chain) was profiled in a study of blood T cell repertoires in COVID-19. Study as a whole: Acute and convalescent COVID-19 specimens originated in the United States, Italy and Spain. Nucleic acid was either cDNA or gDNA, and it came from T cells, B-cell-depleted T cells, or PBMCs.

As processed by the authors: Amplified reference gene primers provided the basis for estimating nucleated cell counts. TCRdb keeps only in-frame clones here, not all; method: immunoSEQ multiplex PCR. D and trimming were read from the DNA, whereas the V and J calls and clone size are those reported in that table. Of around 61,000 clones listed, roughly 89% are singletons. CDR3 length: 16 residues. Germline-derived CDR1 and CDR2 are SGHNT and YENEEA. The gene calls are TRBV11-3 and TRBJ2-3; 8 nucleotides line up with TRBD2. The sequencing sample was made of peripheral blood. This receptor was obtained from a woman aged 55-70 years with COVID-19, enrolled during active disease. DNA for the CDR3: TGTGACACTCCCCCCCGGCGGGGGGAACGCACAGATACGCAGTATTTT. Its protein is CDTPPRRGERTDTQYF. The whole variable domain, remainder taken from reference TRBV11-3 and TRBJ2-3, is EAGVVQSPRYKIIEKKQPVAFWCNPISGHNTLYWYLQNLGQGPELLIRYENEEAVDDSQLPKDRFSAERLKGVDSTLKIQPAELGDSAVYLCDTPPRRGERTDTQYFGPGTRLTVL.